Many counts were recorded for the clone carrying this T cell receptor (beta chain). The data were obtained in a study of T cells in Graves' hyperthyroidism and ophthalmopathy. Hyperthyroidism patients were newly diagnosed, had disease duration under 2 months, and were aged 18 to 65 years. The sample of blood was obtained at first hyperthyroidism diagnosis (before any ophthalmopathy symptoms). There were TCR beta CDR3 regions amplified from RNA transcripts. The HTBI primer set drove a first-round RT-PCR of the TCR CDR3. TCRdb reanalysed the multiplex PCR reads using MiXCR and keeps one entry per CDR3 protein. The table lists 300,000 to 450,000 distinct CDR3 sequences, 15% to 19% of them singletons. The TCR comes from a woman aged 18-35 years with Graves' hyperthyroidism that later progressed to Graves' ophthalmopathy. The sequenced sample was blood.

The CDR3 sequence is CASSDLVRRDLTGELFF. CDR3 bases: TGTGCCAGCAGTGACCTCGTAAGGCGGGACCTCACCGGGGAGCTGTTTTTT. The chain links TRBV2 to TRBJ2-2; tentative D call: TRBD2 (6 bases). This CDR3 spans 17 amino acids. V lost 3 bases and J lost 4, with 18 bases in between. In germline, CDR1 is SNHLY, CDR2 FYNNEI.